Below are 10 T cell receptor beta chains sequenced from a single sample in a study of shared clonotypes between healthy human individuals. The protocol was immunoSEQ multiplex PCR, while the TCRdb copy is restricted to in-frame clones and leaves out a portion. The sample records hundreds of thousands of clones, around 81% being singletons. Sequencing input: PBMCs. These receptors all stem from a woman between 35 and 50 years old in good health. Some clones in this sample may be carry-over from other donors' samples.

The chain employs TRBV10-3 and TRBJ1-1; tentatively, D is TRBD1 (5 bases). Germline CDR1 is ENHRY and CDR2 is SYGVKD. The CDR3 loop spans 12 amino acids. Deletions cut 3 bases from V and 10 bases from J, with 12 bases between. The CDR3 reads CAISDQGDGAFF. CDR3 bases: TGTGCCATCAGTGATCAGGGAGATGGAGCTTTCTTT.

The chain combines TRBV18 with TRBJ2-7; possibly TRBD2 for D (5 bases). Germline values: CDR1 KGHSH, CDR2 LQKENI. The V gene lost 4 bases and the J gene lost 7 bases, with 17 bases spanning the gap. The CDR3 contains 14 residues. The CDR3 DNA reads TGTGCCAGCTCACGCCTGGTGGTCGGGGAGGAGCAGTACTTC. It encodes CASSRLVVGEEQYF.

This clone was seen a single time. This rearrangement joins TRBV5-6 to TRBJ1-2, with D possibly being TRBD1 (5 bases). The ends were cut back, 4 bases at V and 6 bases at J, with 22 bases in the middle. CDR3 length: 16 amino acids. Germline V CDR1 and CDR2: SGHDT, YYEEEE. The CDR3 region has the DNA TGTGCCAGCAGCCCGTGGGACCAGGGTAGGAAGGATGGCTACACCTTC. It codes for CASSPWDQGRKDGYTF.

Many counts were recorded for this clone. The chain joins TRBV5-5 to TRBJ1-2; tentative D call: TRBD1 (5 bases). The V end was cut by 4 bases, the J end by 2 bases, with 9 bases between. CDR1 is SGHKS and CDR2 is YYEKEE in the germline V gene (reference sequence). This CDR3 has 13 residues. CDR3: CASSPRANYGYTF. The CDR3 nucleotides read TGTGCCAGCAGCCCCAGGGCAAACTATGGCTACACCTTC.

This chain uses TRBV4-3 with TRBJ1-1, with D possibly matching TRBD1 (5 bases). Germline loops: CDR1 LGHNA, CDR2 YSLEER. Trimming stripped 0 bases from V and 6 bases from J, with 14 bases between. CDR3 length: 15 amino acids. CDR3 DNA: TGCGCCAGCAGCCAAGATCAGCGGGGGGGGGCTGAAGCTTTCTTT. It codes for CASSQDQRGGAEAFF.

The rearrangement links TRBV28 to TRBJ1-3, with D unresolved. Germline-derived CDR1 and CDR2 are MDHEN and SYDVKM. Trimming removed 5 bases at V and 0 bases at J, with 11 bases between. CDR3 length: 15 residues. CDR3: CASSPPATSGNTIYF. In DNA form, the CDR3 reads TGTGCCAGCAGTCCACCAGCTACCTCTGGAAACACCATATATTTT. Combining the CDR3 with reference TRBV28 and TRBJ1-3 gives the whole variable domain DVKVTQSSRYLVKRTGEKVFLECVQDMDHENMFWYRQDPGLGLRLIYFSYDVKMKEKGDIPEGYSVSREKKERFSLILESASTNQTSMYLCASSPPATSGNTIYFGEGSWLTVV.

Notes on this clone: This may stem from a read error, because a much larger clone lies one nucleotide away. The chain is built from TRBV30 and TRBJ1-4; D gene uncertain. This CDR3 spans 16 amino acids. In germline, CDR1 is GTSNPN, CDR2 SVGIG (reference sequence). The CDR3 is CAWSVAAHATNEKPFF. The CDR3 DNA follows: TGTGCCTGGAGTGTAGCTGCCCACGCAACTAATGAAAAACCGTTTTTT.

V and J are TRBV6-5 and TRBJ2-7, with D perhaps matching TRBD2 (6 bases). The germline V gene encodes CDR1 MNHEY and CDR2 SVGAGI. There are 16 residues in the CDR3. The V and J ends lost 0 bases and 6 bases respectively, with 18 bases between them. The CDR3 loop reads CASSYSSGGTGGEQYF. The CDR3 DNA follows: TGTGCCAGCAGTTACTCATCCGGCGGGACGGGTGGCGAGCAGTACTTC.

The chain is built from TRBV4-1 and TRBJ1-1; D is possibly TRBD1 (5 bases). The CDR3 totals 15 residues. Trimming left V 2 bases short and J 3 bases short, with 13 bases between. Germline loops: CDR1 MGHRA, CDR2 YSYEKL. CDR3 sequence (DNA): TGCGCCAGCAGCCAACCCACGGACAAGGACACTGAAGCTTTCTTT. Translating it yields CASSQPTDKDTEAFF.

V and J are TRBV4-3 and TRBJ1-5; the D is unclear. The germline CDR1 and CDR2 sequences are LGHNA and YSLEER. This CDR3 is built from 15 residues. With 0 bases removed from V and 3 bases from J, the gap between germline ends came to 9 bases. The CDR3, as DNA: TGCGCCAGCAGCCAAGATGCCAGGTCCAATCAGCCCCAGCATTTT. This encodes CASSQDARSNQPQHF.